This is a list of T cell receptor beta chains from one sample in a study of T cells in Graves' hyperthyroidism and ophthalmopathy. MiXCR, applied by TCRdb to the multiplex PCR reads, yields one record per CDR3 protein. Of roughly 400,000 distinct CDR3 sequences listed, 11% to 15% were seen once; the top ten hold 25% to 30%. Sequenced input: blood. The source of these receptors is a man in his fifties with Graves' ophthalmopathy. CDR3s include the opening cysteine and the closing phenylalanine or tryptophan. Each record gives: D gene, J gene, V gene, clone size, CDR3 DNA, CDR3 protein. The D gene is left open where the match is weak. Only part of the rows carry a size: once, few, many, or a class if the clone is expanded.

d_call: TRBD2
j_call: TRBJ2-1
v_call: TRBV7-2
clone_size: many
cdr3_nt: TGTGCCAGCAGGCAAGCGACTAGCGGGAGGGCCGGGGAGCAGTTCTTC
cdr3_aa: CASRQATSGRAGEQFF

d_call: NA
j_call: TRBJ1-1
v_call: TRBV7-9
clone_size: many
cdr3_nt: TGTGCCAGCAGCTTAGCGGTAATGAACACTGAAGCTTTCTTT
cdr3_aa: CASSLAVMNTEAFF

d_call: NA
j_call: TRBJ2-7
v_call: TRBV28
clone_size: many
cdr3_nt: TGTGCCACGATGTCGGTAGCTGGTTCCTACGAGCAGTACTTC
cdr3_aa: CATMSVAGSYEQYF

d_call: NA
j_call: TRBJ2-1
v_call: TRBV11-2
clone_size: many
cdr3_nt: TGTGCCAGCAGCCCTACGCTGGGCCGGCGCGGTGAGCAGTTCTTC
cdr3_aa: CASSPTLGRRGEQFF

d_call: NA
j_call: TRBJ2-3
v_call: TRBV30
clone_size: many
cdr3_nt: TGTGCCTGGAGAGACAGACTGCGCGGGAGCACAGATACGCAGTATTTT
cdr3_aa: CAWRDRLRGSTDTQYF

d_call: NA
j_call: TRBJ2-7
v_call: TRBV5-5
clone_size: few
cdr3_nt: TGTGCCAGCAACTTCGACCCCTACGAGCAGTACTTC
cdr3_aa: CASNFDPYEQYF

d_call: TRBD2
j_call: TRBJ2-1
v_call: TRBV3-1
clone_size: many
cdr3_nt: TGTGCCAGCAGCCAACGCGGGAGCGATGAGCAGTTCTTC
cdr3_aa: CASSQRGSDEQFF

d_call: TRBD1
j_call: TRBJ2-7
v_call: TRBV19
clone_size: NA
cdr3_nt: TGTGCCAGTAGTTTGGTGGGACAGGCCACAGAGCAGTACTTC
cdr3_aa: CASSLVGQATEQYF

d_call: NA
j_call: TRBJ2-7
v_call: TRBV7-9
clone_size: few
cdr3_nt: TGTGCCAGCAGCTTGGGACCGATCTACGAGCAGTACTTC
cdr3_aa: CASSLGPIYEQYF

d_call: TRBD1
j_call: TRBJ1-1
v_call: TRBV19
clone_size: few
cdr3_nt: TGTGCCAGTACCCGGGACAGGACGAACACTGAAGCTTTCTTT
cdr3_aa: CASTRDRTNTEAFF

d_call: TRBD2
j_call: TRBJ2-3
v_call: TRBV3-1
clone_size: NA
cdr3_nt: TGCGCCAGCAGCTTGGTGGCTAGCGGGAACACAGATACGCAGTATTTT
cdr3_aa: CASSLVASGNTDTQYF

d_call: TRBD1
j_call: TRBJ2-5
v_call: TRBV6-1
clone_size: few
cdr3_nt: TGTGCCAGCAGGACAGGGGGTCCAGAGACCCAGTACTTC
cdr3_aa: CASRTGGPETQYF

d_call: NA
j_call: TRBJ2-4
v_call: TRBV28
clone_size: few
cdr3_nt: TGTGCCAGCAGTAAGGATACACGAAATCGAAACATTCAGTACTTC
cdr3_aa: CASSKDTRNRNIQYF

d_call: NA
j_call: TRBJ2-5
v_call: TRBV11-3
clone_size: many
cdr3_nt: TGTGCCAGCAGCCCCACGTTGCGGGAGACCCAGTACTTC
cdr3_aa: CASSPTLRETQYF

d_call: TRBD2
j_call: TRBJ2-7
v_call: TRBV20-1
clone_size: few
cdr3_nt: TGCAGTGCCCAATCGACTAGCGGGTTCTACGAGCAGTACTTC
cdr3_aa: CSAQSTSGFYEQYF

d_call: TRBD2
j_call: TRBJ2-1
v_call: TRBV6-2/TRBV6-3
clone_size: NA
cdr3_nt: TGTGCCAGCAGTCACCGGGAGGCCCCCCTCCAGTTCTTC
cdr3_aa: CASSHREAPLQFF

d_call: NA
j_call: TRBJ1-4
v_call: TRBV5-8
clone_size: many
cdr3_nt: TGTGCCAGCAGCTTGGTGGGTCCCAATGAAAAACTGTTTTTT
cdr3_aa: CASSLVGPNEKLFF

d_call: NA
j_call: TRBJ2-1
v_call: TRBV29-1
clone_size: NA
cdr3_nt: TGCAGCGTTGAAGAGGATTTTGGTAATGAGCAGTTCTTC
cdr3_aa: CSVEEDFGNEQFF

d_call: NA
j_call: TRBJ2-7
v_call: TRBV7-9
clone_size: few
cdr3_nt: TGTGCCACGGTGACCGCCGCTAACTACGAGCAGTACTTC
cdr3_aa: CATVTAANYEQYF

d_call: NA
j_call: TRBJ1-5
v_call: TRBV4-1
clone_size: NA
cdr3_nt: TGCGCCAGCAGCCAAGAATCGGGGATGCAGAATCAGCCCCAGCATTTT
cdr3_aa: CASSQESGMQNQPQHF

d_call: NA
j_call: TRBJ1-4
v_call: TRBV12-3/TRBV12-4
clone_size: NA
cdr3_nt: TGTGCCAGCAGTTTTTCGGGAAAACTGTTTTTT
cdr3_aa: CASSFSGKLFF

d_call: NA
j_call: TRBJ1-1
v_call: TRBV6-1
clone_size: many
cdr3_nt: TGTGCCAGCAGGGCCGGGACGGCGAACACTGAAGCTTTCTTT
cdr3_aa: CASRAGTANTEAFF

d_call: NA
j_call: TRBJ2-1
v_call: TRBV4-1
clone_size: NA
cdr3_nt: TGCGCCAGCAGCCCCAGACCGGGGATCGATGAGCAGTTCTTC
cdr3_aa: CASSPRPGIDEQFF

d_call: TRBD1
j_call: TRBJ2-1
v_call: TRBV24-1
clone_size: many
cdr3_nt: TGTGCCACCAGTTACCCAGGGGGCGGGAATGAGCAGTTCTTC
cdr3_aa: CATSYPGGGNEQFF

d_call: NA
j_call: TRBJ2-3
v_call: TRBV29-1
clone_size: many
cdr3_nt: TGCAGCGTTGGGGGTGGTCGGGCAGCAGATACGCAGTATTTT
cdr3_aa: CSVGGGRAADTQYF

d_call: TRBD2
j_call: TRBJ2-7
v_call: TRBV24-1
clone_size: many
cdr3_nt: TGTGCCACGTTAACCGGGACTAGCGGGGCGCTCTCCTACGAGCAGTACTTC
cdr3_aa: CATLTGTSGALSYEQYF

d_call: NA
j_call: TRBJ2-6
v_call: TRBV2
clone_size: many
cdr3_nt: TGTGCCAGCAGAGCCCAGGCAGGCGGGGCCAACGTCCTGACTTTC
cdr3_aa: CASRAQAGGANVLTF

d_call: NA
j_call: TRBJ2-6
v_call: TRBV2
clone_size: many
cdr3_nt: TGTGCCAGCAGTGAATCAGCCTCTGGGGCCAACGTCCTGACTTTC
cdr3_aa: CASSESASGANVLTF

d_call: TRBD2
j_call: TRBJ2-3
v_call: TRBV7-8
clone_size: many
cdr3_nt: TGTGCCAGCAGCTTTGCGGGAGTAATCGATACGCAGTATTTT
cdr3_aa: CASSFAGVIDTQYF

d_call: NA
j_call: TRBJ1-5
v_call: TRBV19
clone_size: NA
cdr3_nt: TGTGCCAGTTCGGGAGGCCTTCTAGGCAATCAGCCCCAGCATTTT
cdr3_aa: CASSGGLLGNQPQHF

d_call: NA
j_call: TRBJ2-5
v_call: TRBV19
clone_size: few
cdr3_nt: TGTGCCAGTAGTATCCCAGCCCAAGAGACCCAGTACTTC
cdr3_aa: CASSIPAQETQYF

d_call: NA
j_call: TRBJ1-4
v_call: TRBV9
clone_size: NA
cdr3_nt: TGTGCCAGCAGCGTAGGTGGGGGCCAAAAACTGTTTTTT
cdr3_aa: CASSVGGGQKLFF

d_call: TRBD1
j_call: TRBJ2-7
v_call: TRBV7-6
clone_size: few
cdr3_nt: TGTGCCAGCAGCTCATATGGACAGGGCTACGAGCAGTACTTC
cdr3_aa: CASSSYGQGYEQYF

d_call: NA
j_call: TRBJ2-3
v_call: TRBV2
clone_size: few
cdr3_nt: TGTGCCAGCAGTGGACTAGATACGCAGTATTTT
cdr3_aa: CASSGLDTQYF

d_call: NA
j_call: TRBJ2-3
v_call: TRBV5-1
clone_size: many
cdr3_nt: TGCGCCAGCAGGCTCGCTAGCCATAGCACAGATACGCAGTATTTT
cdr3_aa: CASRLASHSTDTQYF

d_call: NA
j_call: TRBJ1-6
v_call: TRBV12-3/TRBV12-4
clone_size: NA
cdr3_nt: TGTGCCAGCAGTTTATGGCAGGGGAGTACCATAATCTCACCCCTCCACTTT
cdr3_aa: CASSLWQGSTIISPLHF

d_call: TRBD2
j_call: TRBJ2-1
v_call: TRBV6-2/TRBV6-3
clone_size: many
cdr3_nt: TGTGCCAGCACCTTGACTAGCGGCAGTGAGCAGTTCTTC
cdr3_aa: CASTLTSGSEQFF

d_call: NA
j_call: TRBJ2-1
v_call: TRBV24-1
clone_size: many
cdr3_nt: TGTGCCACCAGTGATACCCGGAACACTGTCAATGAGCAGTTCTTC
cdr3_aa: CATSDTRNTVNEQFF

d_call: NA
j_call: TRBJ2-1
v_call: TRBV28
clone_size: many
cdr3_nt: TGTGCCATCTCGGGGCCAAGATCCTACAATGAGCAGTTCTTC
cdr3_aa: CAISGPRSYNEQFF

d_call: TRBD1
j_call: TRBJ1-2
v_call: TRBV18
clone_size: many
cdr3_nt: TGTGCCAGCTCACCAGAGACAGGGACTTTAAACTATGGCTACACCTTC
cdr3_aa: CASSPETGTLNYGYTF

d_call: TRBD1
j_call: TRBJ1-2
v_call: TRBV4-1
clone_size: few
cdr3_nt: TGCGCCAGCAGCCAAGAGGGTTCCTCCAAGGGGGCCTATGGCTACACCTTC
cdr3_aa: CASSQEGSSKGAYGYTF

d_call: TRBD1
j_call: TRBJ2-1
v_call: TRBV6-1
clone_size: many
cdr3_nt: TGTGCCAGCAGGGAAGACAGGGGCGGCTACAGGAACAATGAGCAGTTCTTC
cdr3_aa: CASREDRGGYRNNEQFF

d_call: NA
j_call: TRBJ1-1
v_call: TRBV3-1
clone_size: many
cdr3_nt: TGTGCCAGCAGCCAAGGGGTAAGGGGTCGGTACACTGAAGCTTTCTTT
cdr3_aa: CASSQGVRGRYTEAFF

d_call: TRBD2
j_call: TRBJ2-7
v_call: TRBV30
clone_size: many
cdr3_nt: TGTGCCTTGGGGGGGGGCGAGCAGTACTTC
cdr3_aa: CALGGGEQYF

d_call: TRBD2
j_call: TRBJ2-1
v_call: TRBV3-1
clone_size: NA
cdr3_nt: TGTGCCAGCAGCTATCAAACGGGAGGGCCTTTCCTGAATGAGCAGTTCTTC
cdr3_aa: CASSYQTGGPFLNEQFF

d_call: NA
j_call: TRBJ2-1
v_call: TRBV7-9
clone_size: many
cdr3_nt: TGTGCCAGCAGCTTAGGAGTAGGGAGAGTCTACAATGAGCAGTTCTTC
cdr3_aa: CASSLGVGRVYNEQFF

d_call: TRBD1
j_call: TRBJ2-7
v_call: TRBV7-9
clone_size: NA
cdr3_nt: TGTGCCAGCAGCTTTGGGGGCGGCAGGGGGCTAAACGAGCAGTACTTC
cdr3_aa: CASSFGGGRGLNEQYF

d_call: NA
j_call: TRBJ2-5
v_call: TRBV10-2
clone_size: once
cdr3_nt: TGCGCCAGCCTGGAGGCCCCTGGAAGGGAGACCCAGTACTTC
cdr3_aa: CASLEAPGRETQYF

d_call: NA
j_call: TRBJ2-5
v_call: TRBV11-2
clone_size: many
cdr3_nt: TGTGCCAGCAGCCCCCTCCCCCTGTCCCAGTACTTC
cdr3_aa: CASSPLPLSQYF

d_call: TRBD1
j_call: TRBJ2-4
v_call: TRBV15
clone_size: NA
cdr3_nt: TGTGCCACCAGCAGAGATAGGGCACAGGGGAAAAACATTCAGTACTTC
cdr3_aa: CATSRDRAQGKNIQYF

d_call: NA
j_call: TRBJ2-7
v_call: TRBV3-1
clone_size: many
cdr3_nt: TGTGCCAGCAGCGAGCAGGGCGAGCAGTACTTC
cdr3_aa: CASSEQGEQYF

d_call: TRBD2
j_call: TRBJ2-2
v_call: TRBV7-9
clone_size: many
cdr3_nt: TGTGCCAGCAGCTTCGGACTAGCGGAGAACACCGGGGAGCTGTTTTTT
cdr3_aa: CASSFGLAENTGELFF

d_call: TRBD1
j_call: TRBJ2-5
v_call: TRBV20-1
clone_size: many
cdr3_nt: TGCAGTGCTACCGACAGGGAAGAGACCCAGTACTTC
cdr3_aa: CSATDREETQYF

d_call: NA
j_call: TRBJ1-2
v_call: TRBV28
clone_size: many
cdr3_nt: TGTGCCAGCAGCCGAAGGGAGGGCGGCTACACCTTC
cdr3_aa: CASSRREGGYTF

d_call: TRBD1
j_call: TRBJ1-2
v_call: TRBV20-1
clone_size: many
cdr3_nt: TGCAGTGCTAGGGACAGGGTCTATGGCTACACCTTC
cdr3_aa: CSARDRVYGYTF